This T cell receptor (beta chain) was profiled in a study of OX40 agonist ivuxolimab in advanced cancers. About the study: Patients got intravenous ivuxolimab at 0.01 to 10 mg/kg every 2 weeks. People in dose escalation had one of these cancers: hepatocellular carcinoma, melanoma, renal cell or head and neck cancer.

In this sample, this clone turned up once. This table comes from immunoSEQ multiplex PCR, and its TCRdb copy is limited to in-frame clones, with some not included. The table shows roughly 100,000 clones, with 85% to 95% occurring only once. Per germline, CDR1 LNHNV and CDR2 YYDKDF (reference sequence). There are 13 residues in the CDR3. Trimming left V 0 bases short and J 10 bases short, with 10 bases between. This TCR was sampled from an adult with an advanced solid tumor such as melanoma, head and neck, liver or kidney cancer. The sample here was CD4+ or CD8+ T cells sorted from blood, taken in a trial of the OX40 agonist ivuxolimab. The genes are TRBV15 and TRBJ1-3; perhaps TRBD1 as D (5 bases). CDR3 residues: CATSREDGGTIYF. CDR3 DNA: TGTGCCACCAGCAGAGAGGACGGGGGAACCATATATTTT.